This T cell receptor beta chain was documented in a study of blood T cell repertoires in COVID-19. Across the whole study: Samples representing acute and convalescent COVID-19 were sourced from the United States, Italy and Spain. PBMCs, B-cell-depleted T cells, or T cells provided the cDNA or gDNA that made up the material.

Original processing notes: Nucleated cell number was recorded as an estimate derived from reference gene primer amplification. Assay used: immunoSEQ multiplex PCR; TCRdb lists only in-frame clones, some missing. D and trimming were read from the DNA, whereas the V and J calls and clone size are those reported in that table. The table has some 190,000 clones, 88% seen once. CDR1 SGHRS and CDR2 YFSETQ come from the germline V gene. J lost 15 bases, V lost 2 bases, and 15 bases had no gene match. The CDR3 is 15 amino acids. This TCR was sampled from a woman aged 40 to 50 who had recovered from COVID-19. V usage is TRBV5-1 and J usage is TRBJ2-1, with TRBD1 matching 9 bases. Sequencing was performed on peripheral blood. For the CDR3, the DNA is TGCGCCAGCAGCTTATGGACAGGGGCCCGATTTGTACGGTTCTTC. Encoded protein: CASSLWTGARFVRFF.